The 27 T cell receptor beta chains below were found in one sample sequenced in a study of early T cells in non-severe SARS-CoV-2 infection (dated by TCRdb to the early 2020s). Library preparation was by 5' RACE. The sequencing machine was a NextSeq 500. The raw public data were reprocessed by TCRdb itself: fastp quality trimming at Q25, MiXCR clonotype calling, in-frame beta chains only. Rows with one shared CDR3 protein collapse into an entry with the most common genes and DNA. The sample table lists about 76,000 distinct CDR3 sequences, roughly 16% of them with a count of one. The ten largest make up 9% to 15% of the sample. The sample taken for sequencing was whole blood. These receptors were taken from an adult who was a healthcare worker with PCR-confirmed SARS-CoV-2 infection or an uninfected control (not recorded which).

This chain uses TRBV5-1 with TRBJ1-2; D possibly corresponds to TRBD1 (5 bases). V was cut by 0 bases and J by 4 bases, with 13 bases left in between. This CDR3 spans 15 amino acids. The germline CDR1 and CDR2 sequences are SGHRS and YFSETQ. Here the CDR3 reads CASSLVQGDAYGYTF. The CDR3 coding sequence is TGCGCCAGCAGCTTGGTGCAGGGTGACGCCTATGGCTACACCTTC.

The V and J genes are TRBV11-1 and TRBJ2-5, with 11 nucleotides matching TRBD1. The V gene's germline CDR1 is SGHAT and CDR2 FQDESV (reference sequence). The junction had 7 bases not matched to a gene; V was cut back by 5 bases and J by 5 bases. The CDR3 extends over 15 amino acids. CDR3 region: CASSLPGQGAETQYF. The DNA of the CDR3 is TGTGCCAGCAGCCTCCCCGGACAGGGGGCCGAGACCCAGTACTTC.

This clonotype was observed a few times. J is TRBJ1-6 and V is TRBV9; weak D call: TRBD1 (6 bases). The CDR3 loop spans 13 amino acids. V gave up 2 bases and J gave up 10 bases, with 10 bases separating them. The V gene's germline CDR1 is SGDLS and CDR2 YYNGEE. CDR3 nucleotide sequence: TGTGCCAGCAGCGTCGGGGGGCGGTCACCCCTCCACTTT. It yields the protein CASSVGGRSPLHF.

This clonotype has ten or more counts. The chain employs TRBV29-1 and TRBJ2-3; 12 nucleotides agree with TRBD2. This CDR3 contains 15 residues. V lost 3 bases, J lost 3 bases, and 4 bases stayed unmatched. Germline loops: CDR1 SQVTM, CDR2 ANQGSEA. CDR3 sequence: CSVETSGGWTDTQYF. The CDR3 DNA reads TGCAGCGTTGAGACTAGCGGGGGATGGACAGATACGCAGTATTTT.

The V call is TRBV7-2, the J call TRBJ1-2; possible D gene TRBD1, 5 bases. V shed 2 bases and J shed 7 bases, with 14 bases lying between them. Germline CDR1 and CDR2: SGHTA and FQGNSA. CDR3 length equals 14 residues. CDR3 bases: TGTGCCAGCAGCTTACTGGGGGAGGCGGGTGGCTACACCTTC. It yields the protein CASSLLGEAGGYTF.

This clonotype was detected a few times. J is TRBJ2-3 and V is TRBV2, with TRBD1 identical over 10 bases. The CDR3 spans 14 residues. Germline trimming cut 6 bases from V and 3 bases from J; bases unmatched to any gene: 3. In germline, CDR1 is SNHLY, CDR2 FYNNEI. For the CDR3, the DNA is TGTGCCAGCAGGAGACAGGGGGCTACAGATACGCAGTATTTT. Amino acids: CASRRQGATDTQYF.

J is TRBJ1-4 and V is TRBV6-4; possible D gene TRBD1, 5 bases. V lost 2 bases and J lost 5, with 18 bases in between. Germline V gene data show CDR1 as MRHNA and CDR2 as SNTAGT. CDR3 size: 17 residues. Here the CDR3 reads CASSDRGSADPNEKLFF. The CDR3, as DNA: TGTGCCAGCAGTGACCGGGGGTCTGCAGACCCGAATGAAAAACTGTTTTTT.

The chain uses TRBV7-8 and TRBJ2-7; a possible D gene is TRBD2 (5 bases). Trimming shortened V by 5 bases and J by 2 bases, and 19 bases separated the two germline ends. Germline V CDR1 and CDR2: SGHVS, FQNEAQ. CDR3 length equals 16 residues. The CDR3 sequence: CASSPLPGNPTYEQYF. As DNA, the CDR3 is TGTGCCAGCAGCCCACTCCCGGGGAACCCCACCTACGAGCAGTACTTC. Supplemented by reference TRBV7-8 and TRBJ2-7, the full variable domain reads GAGVSQSPRYKVAKRGQDVALRCDPISGHVSLFWYQQALGQGPEFLTYFQNEAQLDKSGLPSDRFFAERPEGSVSTLKIQRTQQEDSAVYLCASSPLPGNPTYEQYFGPGTRLTVT.

This clonotype was seen repeatedly, ten times or more. The chain links TRBV19 to TRBJ1-5, with D possibly being TRBD1 (5 bases). This CDR3 is built from 13 residues. The germline V gene encodes CDR1 LNHDA and CDR2 SQIVND (reference sequence). Between the trimmed V and J ends, which lost 7 bases and 3 bases, there was a span of 10 bases. The CDR3 reads CASKETVNQPQHF. Written as DNA, the CDR3 is TGTGCCAGTAAGGAGACAGTCAATCAGCCCCAGCATTTT.

The V call is TRBV6-2 or TRBV6-3, the J call TRBJ1-4; D is uncertain. Germline CDR1 MNHEY, CDR2 SVGEGT. V dropped 6 bases and J dropped 1 base, with 12 bases sitting between them. The CDR3 loop spans 15 amino acids. The CDR3, as DNA: TGTGCCAGCAGACCTTGGATGCGAACTAATGAAAAACTGTTTTTT. Its protein product is CASRPWMRTNEKLFF.

J is TRBJ2-7 and V is TRBV23-1; 7 positions match TRBD1. TRBV23-1 is designated an ORF whose function remains uncertain. The CDR3 has 15 amino acids. With 2 bases clipped from V and 5 bases from J, the junction kept 9 bases outside the gene matches. CDR3 DNA sequence: TGCGCCAGCAGTCAAACATTCAGAGGGGGCGACGAGCAGTACTTC. Protein sequence: CASSQTFRGGDEQYF.

The chain carries TRBV6-2 or TRBV6-3 and TRBJ1-1; no reliable D call. V lost 2 bases, J lost 6 bases, and 16 bases lay in between. Looked up from germline, CDR1 is MNHEY and CDR2 is SVGEGT. The CDR3 totals 15 residues. CDR3 coding DNA: TGTGCCAGCAGTTACGAAAAGACTGGACCTCCTGAAGCTTTCTTT. Amino acid sequence: CASSYEKTGPPEAFF.

This chain uses TRBV12-3 or TRBV12-4 with TRBJ2-7; possibly TRBD1 for D (6 bases). The CDR3 is 14 amino acids. Between the trimmed V and J ends, which lost 2 bases and 6 bases, there was a span of 14 bases. DNA of the CDR3: TGTGCCAGCAGTTTACAGGGGAAAACGGGCGAGCAGTACTTC. Amino acids: CASSLQGKTGEQYF.

This chain connects TRBV3-1 to TRBJ2-5, with D unresolved. There are 14 residues in the CDR3. Germline V lookup: CDR1 LGHDT, CDR2 YNNKEL (reference sequence). V was clipped by 2 bases and J by 4 bases, with 11 bases between them. The CDR3 nucleotides read TGTGCCAGCAGCCAATCCGACGTTCGAGAGACCCAGTACTTC. Its protein product is CASSQSDVRETQYF.

This clonotype was counted ten times or more. This rearrangement joins TRBV5-1 to TRBJ2-3; possibly TRBD2 for D (6 bases). This CDR3 region has 15 residues. CDR1 is SGHRS, CDR2 YFSETQ, per germline. Trimming took 0 bases from V and 0 from J, leaving 8 bases between them. The DNA for the CDR3 is TGCGCCAGCAGCTTGGACGGGACTAGCACAGATACGCAGTATTTT. It translates to CASSLDGTSTDTQYF.

The V and J genes are TRBV7-9 and TRBJ2-3; 7 nucleotides align to TRBD2. The CDR3 spans 15 residues. J gave up 1 base and V 8 bases, and 9 bases lay outside the gene matches. Germline V lookup: CDR1 SEHNR, CDR2 FQNEAQ (reference sequence). For the CDR3, the DNA is TGTGCCAGCGTCACTTGGGGGAGGGGCACAGATACGCAGTATTTT. It yields the protein CASVTWGRGTDTQYF.

This clonotype turned up a few times. CDR3 coding DNA: TGTGCTAGTGGTTTGGACCCTGATTCGGACCTCCACTTT. Its translation is CASGLDPDSDLHF. The V gene is TRBV12-5, the J gene TRBJ1-6, with unresolved D. Germline CDR1 reads LGHNT; CDR2 reads FRNRAP. The V gene lost 1 base and the J gene lost 15 bases, with 13 bases spanning the gap. This CDR3 has 13 amino acids.

This clonotype was seen a few times. The DNA of the CDR3 is TGTGCCAGCAGTTGGGGCAATCAGCCCCAGCATTTT. This gives the protein CASSWGNQPQHF. This rearrangement joins TRBV27 to TRBJ1-5; no definite D call. The CDR3 consists of 12 residues. The V gene's germline CDR1 is MNHEY and CDR2 SMNVEV (reference sequence). V was cut by 4 bases and J by 2 bases, with 3 bases left in between.

This clonotype was seen a handful of times. The V call is TRBV7-9, the J call TRBJ2-5, with no clear D. The germline CDR1 and CDR2 sequences are SEHNR and FQNEAQ (reference sequence). The CDR3 length is 13 residues. V was cut by 5 bases and J by 5 bases, with 12 bases left in between. CDR3 bases: TGTGCCAGCAGCCGGGTAGGGCAGGAGACCCAGTACTTC. As protein: CASSRVGQETQYF.

This clonotype has more than one count but fewer than ten. This chain uses TRBV7-9 with TRBJ2-1; D remains ambiguous. Germline V CDR1 and CDR2: SEHNR, FQNEAQ (reference sequence). The CDR3 totals 13 residues. Trimming pared 4 bases from V and 5 bases from J, leaving 9 bases between. In nucleotides, the CDR3 is TGTGCCAGCAGCTCTGCCCTTGACAATGAGCAGTTCTTC. Protein: CASSSALDNEQFF.

Many counts were recorded for this clonotype. V gene TRBV28 combines with J gene TRBJ2-7, with TRBD1 identical over 10 bases. The CDR3 spans 15 residues. Germline V lookup: CDR1 MDHEN, CDR2 SYDVKM. V was clipped by 5 bases and J by 7 bases; unmatched bases: 11. The CDR3 DNA follows: TGTGCCAGCAGTCTTGACGGGACAGGGGCGGGGGAGCAGTACTTC. It encodes CASSLDGTGAGEQYF.

This clonotype was observed many times. The CDR3 protein is CASSSRISYEQYF. The CDR3 DNA reads as TGTGCCAGCAGCTCTCGCATCTCCTACGAGCAGTACTTC. V usage is TRBV5-4 and J usage is TRBJ2-7, with no clear D. The germline V and J ends were trimmed by 3 bases and 0 bases, with 7 bases remaining between them. Per germline, CDR1 SGHNT and CDR2 YYREEE (reference sequence). The CDR3 has 13 residues.

This clonotype was counted between two and nine times. The chain recombines TRBV6-5 with TRBJ2-7; possibly TRBD1 for D (5 bases). Per the germline V gene, CDR1 is MNHEY and CDR2 is SVGAGI. The CDR3 is 14 residues long. V was shortened by 4 bases and J by 2 bases, with 12 bases between the two germline ends. The CDR3 region has the DNA TGTGCCAGCAGTTCCTTACAGGAAACCTACGAGCAGTACTTC. Its translation: CASSSLQETYEQYF.

The V call is TRBV7-9, the J call TRBJ1-5, with D perhaps matching TRBD1 (6 bases). Germline V gives CDR1 SEHNR, CDR2 FQNEAQ (reference sequence). The V and J ends lost 5 bases and 0 bases respectively, with 14 bases between them. The CDR3 is made up of 16 amino acids. CDR3 sequence (DNA): TGTGCCAGCAGCCTACAGGGAGCTCATAGCAATCAGCCCCAGCATTTT. Translated: CASSLQGAHSNQPQHF.

This clonotype was counted many times. This sequence joins TRBV20-1 and TRBJ1-5, with TRBD1 identical over 11 bases. Germline CDR1 is DFQATT and CDR2 is SNEGSKA (reference sequence). This CDR3 has 16 residues. With 6 bases clipped from V and 7 bases from J, the junction kept 14 bases outside the gene matches. CDR3 DNA: TGCAGTGCCCTAGGACAGGGGGCGAGGAGGGGACAGCCCCAGCATTTT. Amino acid sequence: CSALGQGARRGQPQHF.

Ten or more counts support this clonotype. The genes are TRBV27 and TRBJ2-1, with TRBD2 matching over 15 bases. Germline V gene sequence: CDR1 MNHEY, CDR2 SMNVEV (reference sequence). The V gene end was trimmed by 5 bases and the J gene end by 13 bases; junction bases not matched to a gene: 6. The CDR3 contains 14 residues. The CDR3 coding sequence is TGTGCCAGCAGTCCCGGGACTAGCGGGAGGAAACAGTTCTTC. Encoded protein: CASSPGTSGRKQFF.

This clonotype was picked up many times. The genes are TRBV6-5 and TRBJ1-5; D is possibly TRBD1 (6 bases). The CDR3 consists of 13 residues. Germline assignment: CDR1 MNHEY and CDR2 SVGAGI. Trimming stripped 4 bases from V and 7 bases from J, with 11 bases between. The CDR3 protein is CASSSRGGQPQHF. CDR3 nucleotides: TGTGCCAGCAGTTCTCGTGGGGGCCAGCCCCAGCATTTT.